Below are 9 T cell receptor beta chains sequenced from a single sample in a study of T cell responses to AZD1222 COVID-19 vaccine. Assay: immunoSEQ multiplex PCR; the TCRdb copy retains only in-frame clones and omits some. The table records more than 40,000 clones, around 90% of them present only once. Material: peripheral blood, obtained 28 days after the second AZD1222 dose. The receptors were sampled from an adult who received the AZD1222 COVID-19 vaccine.

CDR3 DNA sequence: TGCGCCAGCAGCTTGAGCGACAGAGGCACCGGGGAGCTGTTTTTT. Translated: CASSLSDRGTGELFF. The chain joins TRBV5-1 to TRBJ2-2, with a tentative D call TRBD1 (5 bases). This CDR3 spans 15 amino acids. Germline CDR1 reads SGHRS; CDR2 reads YFSETQ. V was pared by 1 base and J by 4 bases, with 11 bases between.

The V gene is TRBV7-2, the J gene TRBJ1-1; D gene uncertain. This CDR3 comprises 14 residues. CDR1 is SGHTA and CDR2 is FQGNSA in the germline V gene. V was cut by 1 base and J by 0 bases, with 6 bases left in between. CDR3 in amino acids: CASSLVTLNTEAFF. CDR3 nucleotide sequence: TGTGCCAGCAGCTTAGTAACTTTGAACACTGAAGCTTTCTTT.

This chain joins TRBV4-3 and TRBJ2-1; no clear D gene. The ends were cut back, 0 bases at V and 4 bases at J, with 1 base in the middle. The V gene's germline CDR1 is LGHNA and CDR2 YSLEER. This CDR3 has 12 residues. The CDR3 region is CASSQEYNEQFF. CDR3 DNA: TGCGCCAGCAGCCAAGAGTACAATGAGCAGTTCTTC.

The chain employs TRBV19 and TRBJ2-3; D could derive from TRBD1 or TRBD2 (6 bases each). CDR1 and CDR2 from the germline V gene are LNHDA and SQIVND (reference sequence). The CDR3 loop spans 15 amino acids. Trimming shortened V by 9 bases and J by 5 bases, and 21 bases separated the two germline ends. As DNA, the CDR3 is TGTGCCAGCAACCGATTAGCAGGAGGGGGAGATACGCAGTATTTT. Translated, it gives CASNRLAGGGDTQYF.

The chain couples TRBV30 to TRBJ2-1; a weak D match, TRBD2 (5 bases). Germline V gene data show CDR1 as GTSNPN and CDR2 as SVGIG (reference sequence). Between the trimmed V and J ends, which lost 2 bases and 8 bases, there was a span of 10 bases. CDR3 length: 12 amino acids. CDR3 in DNA: TGTGCCTGGAGTAGCGGAGTCCATGAGCAGTTCTTC. Protein: CAWSSGVHEQFF.

The V and J genes are TRBV18 and TRBJ1-1; 9 bases are shared with TRBD1. Germline CDR1 KGHSH, CDR2 LQKENI. The V and J ends lost 3 bases and 5 bases, in that order; junction bases with no gene match: 7. This CDR3 comprises 15 residues. Here the CDR3 reads CASSPRTGVGTEAFF. The CDR3 coding sequence is TGTGCCAGCTCACCCCGGACAGGGGTGGGGACTGAAGCTTTCTTT.

The chain links TRBV6-1 to TRBJ1-2; no firm D call. The germline CDR1 and CDR2 sequences are MNHNS and SASEGT. CDR3 length equals 11 residues. V lost 4 bases and J lost 8, with 8 bases in between. The CDR3 spells CASSVAGGYTF. The DNA for the CDR3 is TGTGCCAGCAGTGTAGCTGGCGGCTACACCTTC.

The rearrangement links TRBV25-1 to TRBJ2-7; D perhaps matches TRBD2 (6 bases). The V gene lost 6 bases and the J gene lost 6 bases, with 9 bases spanning the gap. The germline CDR1 and CDR2 sequences are MGHDK and SYGVNS. The CDR3 extends over 11 amino acids. Here the CDR3 DNA reads TGTGCCAGCAGGACTAGTAGCGAGCAGTACTTC. This sequence encodes CASRTSSEQYF.

The genes are TRBV6-5 and TRBJ1-5; D uncertain. The CDR3 spans 15 residues. Germline CDR1 reads MNHEY; CDR2 reads SVGAGI. V was trimmed by 6 bases and J by 5 bases, leaving 17 bases between them. The CDR3 loop is CASSVTVPRDQPQHF. The CDR3 DNA reads TGTGCCAGCAGCGTAACGGTCCCCCGGGATCAGCCCCAGCATTTT.